This section outlines one T cell receptor (beta chain) sequence together with its context. This entry comes from a study of blood T cell repertoires in COVID-19. Study-level background: PBMCs, B-cell-depleted T cells, or T cells were the source of the cDNA or gDNA that made up the material.

Participants came from fewer than 25 US areas, aged roughly 18 to 89 years. The study assigned cohorts using participant-reported clinical history. Germline V gene lookup returns CDR1 SGHAT and CDR2 FQNNGV. This CDR3 is 15 amino acids long. Trimming at V came to 6 bases and at J to 0 bases, leaving 3 bases not matched to a gene. As processed by the authors: Cell counts per sample came from amplifying reference gene primers. Clones were read by immunoSEQ multiplex PCR, and TCRdb kept only the in-frame ones, dropping some. That table gives V, J and clone size, and the DNA gave D and trimming. Found here are 110,000 to 150,000 clones, roughly 88% of them singletons; the top ten hold about 4.1%.

The specimen was PBMCs or T cells enriched from blood (not recorded which). The receptor's source is a man in his forties or fifties who had recovered from COVID-19. The V gene is TRBV11-2, the J gene TRBJ2-5; 11 bases line up with TRBD2. Written as DNA, the CDR3 is TGTGCCAGCAGGACTAGCGGGACGTACCAAGAGACCCAGTACTTC. Amino acids: CASRTSGTYQETQYF.